This TCR beta chain emerged from a study of blood T cell repertoires in COVID-19. Donors were grouped by their self-reported clinical history. After removal of 0 bases from V and 6 bases from J, the junction contained 3 bases not matched to a gene. CDR3 length: 16 residues. Germline CDR1 SGHRS, CDR2 YFSETQ. Authors' data handling: From reference gene primer amplification, estimates of nucleated cell counts were derived. Here immunoSEQ multiplex PCR was the method, and the copy in TCRdb shows in-frame clones only, minus some. V, J and clone size were drawn from that table, and D and trimming were deduced from the DNA. This table holds hundreds of thousands of clones, about 89% found once.

The sequenced sample was PBMCs or T cells enriched from blood (not recorded which). The rearrangement joins TRBV5-1 to TRBJ1-6; 10 positions match TRBD1. This clonotype originated in a woman aged 40 to 49 who had recovered from COVID-19. CDR3: CASSLGDRGFNSPLHF. DNA for the CDR3: TGCGCCAGCAGCTTGGGGGACAGGGGTTTTAATTCACCCCTCCACTTT.